This entry lists 3 T cell receptor beta chains sequenced from one sample in a study of blood T cell repertoires in COVID-19 (dated by TCRdb to about 2020). To prepare the library, the immunoSEQ multiplex PCR assay was applied. Held by TCRdb, this immuneACCESS table contains in-frame sequences only and omits some clones. Under half of the omission traces to an unresolved V gene where checked; the cause of the rest is unknown. The sample table shows about 370,000 clones, and 90% are seen once. The ten largest make up 6.5% of the sample. The sample was peripheral blood. Receptors were obtained from a man between 18 and 35 years old with active or convalescent COVID-19.

The chain uses TRBV7-9 and TRBJ2-1; 7 positions agree with TRBD1. J gave up 2 bases and V 6 bases, and 4 bases lay outside the gene matches. CDR1 and CDR2 from the germline V gene are SEHNR and FQNEAQ (reference sequence). This CDR3 has 14 amino acids. The CDR3 spells CASSRGGTYNEQFF. The CDR3 DNA is TGTGCCAGCAGTCGAGGGGGCACCTACAATGAGCAGTTCTTC.

The J gene is TRBJ2-7, the V gene TRBV19, with a tentative D call TRBD1 (6 bases). Trimming removed 2 bases from V and 3 bases from J, with 8 bases in between. Germline assignment: CDR1 LNHDA and CDR2 SQIVND (reference sequence). The CDR3 loop spans 13 amino acids. DNA for the CDR3: TGTGCCAGTAGTATACAGGGGAGCTACGAGCAGTACTTC. Encoded protein: CASSIQGSYEQYF.

The V and J genes are TRBV6-4 and TRBJ1-5; 9 bases map to TRBD1. The CDR3 is 17 amino acids. The ends lost 5 bases at V and 7 bases at J; junction bases unmatched: 15. Per the germline V gene, CDR1 is MRHNA and CDR2 is SNTAGT. The CDR3 nucleotides read TGTGCCAGCAGTAAAACGTCCCGGGACAGGGTTGTGCAGCCCCAGCATTTT. It is translated as CASSKTSRDRVVQPQHF.